This is a list of T cell receptor beta chains from one sample in a study of cytomegalovirus exposure and HLA in healthy donors. The data were produced by immunoSEQ multiplex PCR, yet TCRdb's version contains in-frame clones alone and is incomplete. The repertoire holds 100,000 to 150,000 clones, with 80% to 90% as singletons. Material: PBMCs. These TCRs come from a young woman in good health and CMV-seronegative. Both conserved end residues are part of each CDR3. D genes are given only for firm matches. Clone sizes are given selectively: once, few, many, or a class where the clone is expanded.

d_call	clone_size	j_call	v_call	cdr3_aa	cdr3_nt
TRBD1	.	TRBJ1-4	TRBV5-1	CASSPRQGGSEKLFF	TGCGCCAGCAGCCCACGACAGGGTGGGTCTGAAAAACTGTTTTTT
.	.	TRBJ2-7	TRBV9	CASSVGTVGPYEQYF	TGTGCCAGCAGCGTCGGGACTGTAGGCCCTTACGAGCAGTACTTC
.	.	TRBJ1-6	TRBV5-6	CASSLGRRYREKNNSPLHF	TGTGCCAGCAGCTTGGGACGTCGATACCGGGAGAAAAATAATTCACCCCTCCACTTT
TRBD1	few	TRBJ1-5	TRBV18	CASSPTGTGGDQPQHF	TGTGCCAGCTCACCAACCGGGACAGGGGGCGATCAGCCCCAGCATTTT
TRBD1	.	TRBJ1-5	TRBV25-1	CASSGFWGQAYQPQHF	TGTGCCAGCAGTGGTTTTTGGGGACAGGCATATCAGCCCCAGCATTTT
.	.	TRBJ1-5	TRBV28	CASSSEGQGVQPQHF	TGTGCCAGCAGTTCGGAGGGGCAAGGGGTTCAGCCCCAGCATTTT
.	.	TRBJ1-5	TRBV18	CASSPGPNQPQHF	TGTGCCAGCTCACCAGGGCCCAATCAGCCCCAGCATTTT
.	.	TRBJ2-5	TRBV29-1	CSVEDSGRVETQYF	TGCAGCGTTGAAGACTCGGGCAGGGTGGAGACCCAGTACTTC
.	.	TRBJ1-1	TRBV15	CATSRDFQGYTEAFF	TGTGCCACCAGCAGAGATTTCCAGGGGTACACTGAAGCTTTCTTT
.	few	TRBJ2-5	TRBV11-2	CASSSSSSGETQYF	TGTGCCAGCAGCTCCTCTAGTTCCGGAGAGACCCAGTACTTC
TRBD2	.	TRBJ2-3	TRBV5-6	CASSLERGGSDTQYF	TGTGCCAGCAGCTTGGAGCGGGGGGGCAGTGATACGCAGTATTTT
TRBD1	.	TRBJ2-1	TRBV18	CASSPPGQTYNEQFF	TGTGCCAGCTCACCACCGGGACAGACCTACAATGAGCAGTTCTTC
.	.	TRBJ1-2	TRBV25-1	CASSEGGRERSYGYTF	TGTGCCAGCAGTGAGGGCGGCAGGGAAAGATCCTATGGCTACACCTTC
TRBD1	.	TRBJ1-1	TRBV30	CAWYRGLTEAFF	TGTGCCTGGTACAGGGGGCTCACTGAAGCTTTCTTT
.	.	TRBJ2-6	TRBV21-1	CASSMQGERSGANVLTF	TGTGCCAGCAGCATGCAGGGTGAAAGGTCTGGGGCCAACGTCCTGACTTTC
.	.	TRBJ2-7	TRBV11-2	CASSPQGYEQYF	TGTGCCAGCAGCCCCCAGGGCTACGAGCAGTACTTC
TRBD1	.	TRBJ1-2	TRBV6-4	CASGTDLNYGYTF	TGTGCCAGCGGGACAGATCTTAACTATGGCTACACCTTC
.	.	TRBJ2-4	TRBV7-8	CASSLTYGVAKNIQYF	TGTGCCAGCAGCTTGACCTACGGGGTAGCCAAAAACATTCAGTACTTC
.	few	TRBJ1-2	TRBV20-1	CSARDRGYTF	TGCAGTGCTAGAGACAGGGGCTACACCTTC
TRBD1	.	TRBJ2-7	TRBV18	CASSPMGSGQDEQYF	TGTGCCAGCTCACCAATGGGGTCGGGACAGGACGAGCAGTACTTC
TRBD1	once	TRBJ1-4	TRBV7-2	CASSLAGQGGNEKLFF	TGTGCCAGCAGCTTAGCCGGACAGGGCGGGAATGAAAAACTGTTTTTT
.	.	TRBJ1-2	TRBV6-1	CASSEWTASNYGYTF	TGTGCCAGCAGTGAATGGACAGCTTCTAACTATGGCTACACCTTC
.	.	TRBJ2-7	TRBV19	CASSTSYRDEQYF	TGTGCCAGTAGTACCTCTTACAGGGACGAGCAGTACTTC
.	.	TRBJ2-3	TRBV10-3	CATGAGDTQYF	TGTGCCACGGGAGCGGGAGATACGCAGTATTTT
TRBD1	few	TRBJ2-1	TRBV6-1	CASSSRDRGYEQFF	TGTGCCAGCAGTTCGAGGGACAGGGGCTATGAGCAGTTCTTC
.	few	TRBJ1-1	TRBV6-1	CATADSGWDTEAFF	TGTGCCACCGCGGACAGTGGCTGGGATACTGAAGCTTTCTTT
TRBD1	.	TRBJ1-5	TRBV30	CAWSVFRGQGSNQPQHF	TGTGCCTGGAGCGTATTCAGGGGGCAGGGGAGCAATCAGCCCCAGCATTTT
TRBD1	few	TRBJ1-5	TRBV10-3	CAISTGQGAVQPQHF	TGTGCCATCAGTACTGGACAGGGGGCTGTTCAGCCCCAGCATTTT
.	.	TRBJ1-6	TRBV5-8	CAGRTDSSYNSPLHF	TGTGCCGGCCGGACAGACAGCTCCTATAATTCACCCCTCCACTTT